Presented here are 15 T cell receptor beta chains from one specimen sequenced in a study of PD-1 blockade in mismatch repair-deficient tumors. The table came from immunoSEQ multiplex PCR; TCRdb's copy has only in-frame clones and leaves some out. The sample holds approximately 15,000 clones, roughly 80% seen once. Time point meaning: roughly eleven-day in vitro stimulation with candidate neoantigen peptide 5. These receptors are not linked to any known antigen. Sequencing was performed on cells cultured in vitro, taken from a patient treated with pembrolizumab. Source of these receptors: an adult with mismatch repair-deficient cancer.

This chain joins TRBV7-9 and TRBJ2-7; the D is unclear. Germline V CDR1 and CDR2: SEHNR, FQNEAQ (reference sequence). V lost 2 bases and J lost 1, with 6 bases in between. This CDR3 has 13 amino acids. The CDR3 region has the DNA TGTGCCAGCAGCTTAAGCGAGTCCTACGAGCAGTACTTC. Protein sequence: CASSLSESYEQYF.

This rearrangement joins TRBV25-1 to TRBJ2-7, with TRBD1 matching over 10 bases. The CDR3 length is 14 residues. From germline, CDR1 is MGHDK and CDR2 SYGVNS. Germline trimming cut 4 bases from V and 2 bases from J; bases unmatched to any gene: 2. CDR3 sequence (DNA): TGTGCCAGCAGTGGCGGGACAGGGGCCTACGAGCAGTACTTC. Its translation: CASSGGTGAYEQYF.

This rearrangement joins TRBV5-6 to TRBJ2-1, with 9 nucleotides matching TRBD2. The CDR3 runs to 15 residues. Germline V gene data show CDR1 as SGHDT and CDR2 as YYEEEE. Germline trimming cut 4 bases from V and 9 bases from J; bases unmatched to any gene: 11. The CDR3 loop reads CASSPPEEAGGEQFF. The CDR3, as DNA: TGTGCCAGCAGCCCCCCTGAAGAAGCGGGGGGTGAGCAGTTCTTC. Complete variable domain (other parts from reference TRBV5-6 and TRBJ2-1): DAGVTQSPTHLIKTRGQQVTLRCSPKSGHDTVSWYQQALGQGPQFIFQYYEEEERQRGNFPDRFSGHQFPNYSSELNVNALLLGDSALYLCASSPPEEAGGEQFFGPGTRLTVL.

In the case of this clone: Within the sample, other DNA sequences also encode this same CDR3. The J gene is TRBJ1-1, the V gene TRBV6-5, with a tentative D call TRBD1 (5 bases). Trimming shortened V by 6 bases and J by 2 bases, and 10 bases separated the two germline ends. CDR3 length equals 13 residues. Germline V gene data show CDR1 as MNHEY and CDR2 as SVGAGI. The CDR3 reads CASRRGINTEAFF. The CDR3 region has the DNA TGTGCCAGCAGGAGGGGAATAAACACTGAAGCTTTCTTT.

The chain recombines TRBV28 with TRBJ1-1, with D perhaps TRBD1 (6 bases). The CDR3 extends over 14 amino acids. V gave up 0 bases and J gave up 4 bases, with 9 bases separating them. Looked up from germline, CDR1 is MDHEN and CDR2 is SYDVKM. The CDR3 DNA reads TGTGCCAGCAGTTTATGGGGACAACGCACTGAAGCTTTCTTT. Encoded protein: CASSLWGQRTEAFF.

The chain employs TRBV9 and TRBJ1-4; no clear D gene. Germline CDR1 reads SGDLS; CDR2 reads YYNGEE. This CDR3 comprises 15 residues. The V end lost 0 bases, the J end lost 1 base, and 7 bases lay between the germline ends. CDR3 sequence: CASSVGRETNEKLFF. CDR3 sequence (DNA): TGTGCCAGCAGCGTAGGGAGGGAAACTAATGAAAAACTGTTTTTT. The variable domain in full, completed from reference TRBV9 and TRBJ1-4, reads DSGVTQTPKHLITATGQRVTLRCSPRSGDLSVYWYQQSLDQGLQFLIQYYNGEERAKGNILERFSAQQFPDLHSELNLSSLELGDSALYFCASSVGRETNEKLFFGSGTQLSVL.

This clone showed up just once. The chain carries TRBV7-2 and TRBJ2-1; 14 bases are shared with TRBD2. The trim removed 7 bases at V and 6 bases at J, leaving 5 bases unmatched. This CDR3 spans 15 amino acids. Germline lookup yields CDR1 SGHTA and CDR2 FQGNSA. CDR3 loop: CASIPTSGRANEQFF. CDR3 bases: TGTGCCAGCATCCCGACTAGCGGGAGGGCCAATGAGCAGTTCTTC. Variable domain in full (rest from reference TRBV7-2 and TRBJ2-1): GAGVSQSPSNKVTEKGKDVELRCDPISGHTALYWYRQSLGQGLEFLIYFQGNSAPDKSGLPSDRFSAERTGGSVSTLTIQRTQQEDSAVYLCASIPTSGRANEQFFGPGTRLTVL.

CDR3 protein: CASSYSGPSYNEQFF. The DNA for the CDR3 is TGTGCCAGCAGCTATAGCGGCCCCTCCTACAATGAGCAGTTCTTC. V and J are TRBV7-3 and TRBJ2-1, with D possibly matching TRBD2 (6 bases). Trimming cost V 4 bases and J 0 bases, with 10 bases left between them. CDR1 is SGHTA, CDR2 FQGTGA, per germline. The CDR3 has 15 residues. Looking up the rest from reference TRBV7-3 and TRBJ2-1 gives the full variable domain: GAGVSQTPSNKVTEKGKYVELRCDPISGHTALYWYRQSLGQGPEFLIYFQGTGAADDSGLPNDRFFAVRPEGSVSTLKIQRTERGDSAVYLCASSYSGPSYNEQFFGPGTRLTVL.

The chain has TRBV2 and TRBJ1-2; possible D gene TRBD1, 6 bases. Germline CDR1 is SNHLY and CDR2 is FYNNEI. The CDR3 spans 17 residues. V dropped 4 bases and J dropped 0 bases, with 18 bases sitting between them. For the CDR3, the DNA is TGTGCCAGCAGTGCTCACCTACAGGGAGAAGCTAACTATGGCTACACCTTC. Its translation is CASSAHLQGEANYGYTF.

The V call is TRBV29-1, the J call TRBJ2-1; a possible D gene is TRBD2 (7 bases). The V end was cut by 6 bases, the J end by 4 bases, with 16 bases between. CDR1 is SQVTM and CDR2 is ANQGSEA in the germline V gene. The length of the CDR3 is 14 residues. CDR3 region: CSVQARGAYNEQFF. The CDR3 bases are TGCAGCGTCCAAGCCCGGGGGGCTTACAATGAGCAGTTCTTC.

J is TRBJ2-6 and V is TRBV5-6; the D is unclear. Trimming removed 4 bases at V and 0 bases at J, with 2 bases between. The CDR3 has 13 amino acids. Germline assignment: CDR1 SGHDT and CDR2 YYEEEE. DNA for the CDR3: TGTGCCAGCAGCCTCTCTGGGGCCAACGTCCTGACTTTC. Its translation: CASSLSGANVLTF.

The J gene is TRBJ1-1, the V gene TRBV6-5; D might be TRBD1 (5 bases). V lost 4 bases and J 0 bases, leaving 9 bases between the germline ends. Germline V CDR1 and CDR2: MNHEY, SVGAGI. The CDR3 is made up of 14 amino acids. CDR3 DNA: TGTGCCAGCAGTTCGAAGGGGTTGAACACTGAAGCTTTCTTT. As protein: CASSSKGLNTEAFF.

The V call is TRBV14, the J call TRBJ2-5; D is ambiguous. V gave up 4 bases and J gave up 2 bases, with 11 bases separating them. Germline lookup yields CDR1 SGHDN and CDR2 FVKESK. CDR3 size: 14 residues. Written as DNA, the CDR3 is TGTGCCAGCAGCCTAGGACGAGCGCAAGAGACCCAGTACTTC. As protein: CASSLGRAQETQYF.

This chain links TRBV27 with TRBJ2-1; possibly TRBD1 for D (6 bases). The CDR3 has 15 residues. CDR1 and CDR2 (germline): MNHEY, SMNVEV (reference sequence). V was pared by 1 base and J by 2 bases, with 9 bases between. The CDR3 nucleotides read TGTGCCAGCAGTTTATTCACAGGGCCCTACAATGAGCAGTTCTTC. This encodes CASSLFTGPYNEQFF.

The V call is TRBV29-1, the J call TRBJ2-7; 9 nucleotides align to TRBD1. Germline V gene sequence: CDR1 SQVTM, CDR2 ANQGSEA. This CDR3 region has 15 residues. After removal of 7 bases from V and 0 bases from J, the junction contained 10 bases not matched to a gene. The CDR3 loop reads CSADQGQGYSYEQYF. CDR3 nucleotide sequence: TGCAGCGCGGACCAGGGACAGGGATACTCCTACGAGCAGTACTTC.